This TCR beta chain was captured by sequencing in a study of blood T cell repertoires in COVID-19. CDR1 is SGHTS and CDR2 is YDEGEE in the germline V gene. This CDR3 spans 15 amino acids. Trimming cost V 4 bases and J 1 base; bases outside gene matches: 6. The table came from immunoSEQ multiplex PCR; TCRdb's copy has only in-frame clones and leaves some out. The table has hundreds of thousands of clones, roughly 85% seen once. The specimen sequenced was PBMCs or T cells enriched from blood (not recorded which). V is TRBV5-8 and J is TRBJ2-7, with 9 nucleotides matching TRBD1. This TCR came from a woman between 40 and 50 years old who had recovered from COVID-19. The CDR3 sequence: CASSLLTGGSYEQYF. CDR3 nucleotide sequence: TGTGCCAGCAGCCTCCTGACAGGGGGATCCTACGAGCAGTACTTC.